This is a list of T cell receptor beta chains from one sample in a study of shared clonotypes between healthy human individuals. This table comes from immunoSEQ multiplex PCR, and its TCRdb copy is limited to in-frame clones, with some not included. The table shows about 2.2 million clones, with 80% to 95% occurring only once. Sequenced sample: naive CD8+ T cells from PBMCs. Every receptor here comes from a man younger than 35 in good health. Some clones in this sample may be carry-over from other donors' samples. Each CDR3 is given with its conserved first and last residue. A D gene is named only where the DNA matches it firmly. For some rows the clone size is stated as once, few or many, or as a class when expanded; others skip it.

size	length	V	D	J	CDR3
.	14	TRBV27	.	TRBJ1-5	CASSQTGRDQPQHF
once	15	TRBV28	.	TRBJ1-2	CASSFQRGVTDGYTF
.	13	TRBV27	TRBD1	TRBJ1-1	CASSFQGVTEAFF
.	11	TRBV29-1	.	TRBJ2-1	CSVQPWNEQFF
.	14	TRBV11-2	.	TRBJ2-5	CASSLLGFQETQYF
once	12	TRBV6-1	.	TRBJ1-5	CASMGGWGPQHF
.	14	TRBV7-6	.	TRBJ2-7	CASSLVTGDYEQYF
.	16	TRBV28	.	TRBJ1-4	CASSLIWAGEGEKLFF
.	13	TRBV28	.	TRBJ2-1	CASSRTRDNEQFF
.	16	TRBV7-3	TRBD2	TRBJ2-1	CASSLTLAGVFDEQFF
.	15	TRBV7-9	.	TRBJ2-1	CASNWREDSYNEQFF
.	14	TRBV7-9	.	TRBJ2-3	CASSYPLSTDTQYF
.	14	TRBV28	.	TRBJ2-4	CASGLIGQLNIQYF
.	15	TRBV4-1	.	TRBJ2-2	CASSRYVRDTGELFF
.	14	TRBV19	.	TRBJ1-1	CASSFDGDPTEAFF
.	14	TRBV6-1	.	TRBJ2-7	CASSATGTPYEQYF
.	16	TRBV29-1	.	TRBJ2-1	CSVEGFRQELYNEQFF
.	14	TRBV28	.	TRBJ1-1	CASSLGHMNTEAFF
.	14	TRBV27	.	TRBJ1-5	CASSLRQGNQPQHF
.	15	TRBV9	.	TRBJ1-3	CASSFGPISGNTIYF
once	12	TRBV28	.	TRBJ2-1	CASSLILNEQFF
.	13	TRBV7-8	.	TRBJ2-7	CASSLSGSYEQYF
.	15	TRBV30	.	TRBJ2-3	CAWSITGPSTDTQYF
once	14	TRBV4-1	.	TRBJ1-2	CASSQAPENYGYTF
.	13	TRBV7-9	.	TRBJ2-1	CASSPLVATEQFF
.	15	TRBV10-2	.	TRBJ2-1	CASRGTSEGYNEQFF
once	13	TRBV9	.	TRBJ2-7	CASSPGPSYEQYF
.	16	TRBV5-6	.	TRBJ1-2	CASSLAVKVANYGYTF
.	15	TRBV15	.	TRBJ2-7	CATSRQRAVSYEQYF
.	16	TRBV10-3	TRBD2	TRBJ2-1	CAISSTSASSYNEQFF
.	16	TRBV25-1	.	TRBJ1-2	CASRPTRDGKNYGYTF
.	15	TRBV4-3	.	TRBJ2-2	CASSQEETVGGELFF
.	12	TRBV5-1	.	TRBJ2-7	CASSLESYEQYF
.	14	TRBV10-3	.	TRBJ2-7	CAISEVVLGGEQYF
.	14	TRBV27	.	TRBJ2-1	CASSLSQGGNEQFF
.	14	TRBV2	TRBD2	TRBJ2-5	CASSSGLAEETQYF
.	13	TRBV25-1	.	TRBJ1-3	CASKTGFANTIYF
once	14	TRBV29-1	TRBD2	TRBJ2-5	CSVEGGIFGETQYF
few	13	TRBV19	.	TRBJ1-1	CAMSRGKNTEAFF
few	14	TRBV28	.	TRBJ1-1	CASSKPGGGAEAFF
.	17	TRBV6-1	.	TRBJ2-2	CASSEADSDPNTGELFF
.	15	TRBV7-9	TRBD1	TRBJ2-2	CASSDSGTGTGELFF
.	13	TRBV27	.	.	CASQIRLGYEQYF
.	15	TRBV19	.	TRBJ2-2	CASSIGSRWDGELFF
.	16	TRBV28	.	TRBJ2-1	CASSIRDNPGRDEQFF
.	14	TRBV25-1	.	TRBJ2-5	CASSLWQNQETQYF
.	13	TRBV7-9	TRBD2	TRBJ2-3	CASSPPSGDTQYF
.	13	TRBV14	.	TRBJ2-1	CASSGLFYNEQFF
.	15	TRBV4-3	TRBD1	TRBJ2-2	CASSLYRGHTGELFF